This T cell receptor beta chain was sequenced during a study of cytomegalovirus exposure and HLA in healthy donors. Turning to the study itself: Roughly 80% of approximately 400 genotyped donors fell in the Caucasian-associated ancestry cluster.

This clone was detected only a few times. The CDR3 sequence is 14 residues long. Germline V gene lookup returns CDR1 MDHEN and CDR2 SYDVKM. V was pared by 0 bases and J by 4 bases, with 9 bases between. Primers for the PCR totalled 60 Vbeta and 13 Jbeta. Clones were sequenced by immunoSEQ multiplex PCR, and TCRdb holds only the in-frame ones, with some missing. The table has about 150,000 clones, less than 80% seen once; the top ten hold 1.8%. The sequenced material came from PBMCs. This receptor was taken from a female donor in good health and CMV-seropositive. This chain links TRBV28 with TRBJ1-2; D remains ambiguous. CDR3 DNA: TGTGCCAGCAGTTTATGGGGCGACGGCTATGGCTACACCTTC. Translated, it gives CASSLWGDGYGYTF.